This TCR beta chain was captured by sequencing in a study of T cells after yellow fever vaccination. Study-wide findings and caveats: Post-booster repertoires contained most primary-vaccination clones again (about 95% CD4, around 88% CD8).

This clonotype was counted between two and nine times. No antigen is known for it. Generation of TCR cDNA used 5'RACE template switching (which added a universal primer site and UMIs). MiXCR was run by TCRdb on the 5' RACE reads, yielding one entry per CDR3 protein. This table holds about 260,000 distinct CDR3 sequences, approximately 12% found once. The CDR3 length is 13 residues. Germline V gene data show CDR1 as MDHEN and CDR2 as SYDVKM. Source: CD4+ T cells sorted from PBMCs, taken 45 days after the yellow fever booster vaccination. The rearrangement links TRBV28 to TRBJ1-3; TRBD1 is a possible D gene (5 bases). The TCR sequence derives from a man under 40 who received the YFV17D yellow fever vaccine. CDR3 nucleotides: TGTGTGTCCCGTGACAGCTCTGGAAACACCATATATTTT. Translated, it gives CVSRDSSGNTIYF.